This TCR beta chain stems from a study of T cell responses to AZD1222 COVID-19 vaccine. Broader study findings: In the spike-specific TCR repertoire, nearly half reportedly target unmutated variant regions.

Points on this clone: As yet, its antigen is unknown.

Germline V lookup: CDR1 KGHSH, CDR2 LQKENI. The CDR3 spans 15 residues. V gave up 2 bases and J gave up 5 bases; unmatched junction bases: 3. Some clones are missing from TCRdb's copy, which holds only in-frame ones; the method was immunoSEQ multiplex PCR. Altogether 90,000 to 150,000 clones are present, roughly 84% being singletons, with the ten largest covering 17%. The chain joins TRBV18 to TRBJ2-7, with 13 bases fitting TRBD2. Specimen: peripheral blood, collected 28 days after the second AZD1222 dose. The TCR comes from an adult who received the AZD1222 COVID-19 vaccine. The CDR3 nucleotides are TGTGCCAGCTCACCAACTAGCGGGGGGGTCGACGAGCAGTACTTC. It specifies CASSPTSGGVDEQYF. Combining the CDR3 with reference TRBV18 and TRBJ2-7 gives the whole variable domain NAGVMQNPRHLVRRRGQEARLRCSPMKGHSHVYWYRQLPEEGLKFMVYLQKENIIDESGMPKERFSAEFPKEGPSILRIQQVVRGDSAAYFCASSPTSGGVDEQYFGPGTRLTVT.